This TCR beta chain appears in the sequencing data of a study of blood T cell repertoires in COVID-19. As for the study in general: Spain, Italy and the United States supplied samples that represented acute and convalescent COVID-19.

The Seattle patients joined while their infection was active and were tracked longitudinally afterward. V lost 5 bases to trimming and J lost 1 base; unmatched junction nucleotides: 4. The CDR3 is 15 residues long. Germline CDR1 reads SGHVS; CDR2 reads FNYEAQ. The data were produced by immunoSEQ multiplex PCR, yet TCRdb's version contains in-frame clones alone and is incomplete. Of about 250,000 clones in the sample, around 82% were seen once. The TCR was taken from a person aged 70 to 85 with COVID-19, enrolled during active disease. The chain combines TRBV7-6 with TRBJ2-1; 8 positions match TRBD1. The sample consisted of peripheral blood. CDR3 protein: CASSGRGLSYNEQFF. The CDR3 bases are TGTGCCAGCAGCGGCAGGGGGCTGTCCTACAATGAGCAGTTCTTC. The complete variable domain, with remaining parts taken from reference TRBV7-6 and TRBJ2-1, reads GAGVSQSPRYKVTKRGQDVALRCDPISGHVSLYWYRQALGQGPEFLTYFNYEAQQDKSGLPNDRFSAERPEGSISTLTIQRTEQRDSAMYRCASSGRGLSYNEQFFGPGTRLTVL.